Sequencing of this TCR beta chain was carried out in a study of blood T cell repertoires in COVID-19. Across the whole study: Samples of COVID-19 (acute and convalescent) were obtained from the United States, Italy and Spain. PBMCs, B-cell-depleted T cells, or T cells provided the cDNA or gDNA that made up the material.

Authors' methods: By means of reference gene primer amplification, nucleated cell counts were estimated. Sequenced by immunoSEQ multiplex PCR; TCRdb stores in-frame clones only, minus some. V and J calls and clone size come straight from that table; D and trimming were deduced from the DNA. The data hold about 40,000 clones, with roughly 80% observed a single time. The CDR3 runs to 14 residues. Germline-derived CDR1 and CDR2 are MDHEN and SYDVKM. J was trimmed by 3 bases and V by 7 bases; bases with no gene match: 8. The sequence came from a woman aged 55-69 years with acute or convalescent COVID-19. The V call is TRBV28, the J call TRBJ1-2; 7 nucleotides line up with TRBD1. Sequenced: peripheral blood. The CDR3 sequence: CASTGQELYYGYTF. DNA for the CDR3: TGTGCCAGCACCGGACAGGAACTTTACTATGGCTACACCTTC.